This T cell receptor beta chain was recovered during a study of molecular identifiers for immune sequencing clone quantification. Study at large: Replicates partitioned RNA from around 18,000 or 91,000 naive CD8 cells into five parts, sequencing four.

Remarks on this clonotype: Its antigen is not identified.

General study results and limits: Over 99% of effector molecules, yet under 1% of naive-cell molecules, were held by clones above 20 RNA copies.

Bulk TCR libraries used previously described methods and listed TCR primers. From the PCR reads, TCRdb called clonotypes with MiXCR, one entry per CDR3 protein. Altogether about 330,000 distinct CDR3 sequences are present, roughly a quarter being singletons, with the ten largest covering about 0.71%. There are 16 residues in the CDR3. V was cut by 5 bases and J by 3 bases, with 20 bases left in between. The germline V gene has CDR1 LNHDA and CDR2 SQIVND (reference sequence). Isolation of naive CD8 T cells was achieved by sorting on a CD8+CD4-CCR7+CD45RA+ phenotype. The chain joins TRBV19 to TRBJ2-7, with D possibly matching TRBD1 (6 bases). The sample was naive CD8+ T cells from blood, with Jurkat cell RNA spiked in. As to subset: FACS-sorted CD8+CD4-CCR7+CD45RA+ naive T cells. This receptor was obtained from a human donor in good health. Some libraries in this study had Jurkat cell RNA spiked in. DNA of the CDR3: TGTGCCAGTAGTGAATCCCCAGGGGAGAGGTACTACGAGCAGTACTTC. Amino acids: CASSESPGERYYEQYF.